This TCR beta chain emerged from a study of blood T cell repertoires in COVID-19. V dropped 4 bases and J dropped 0 bases, with 8 bases sitting between them. In germline, CDR1 is KGHDR, CDR2 SFDVKD. The CDR3 consists of 14 residues. Per the original methods: Reference gene primer amplification in the assay estimated nucleated cell counts. TCRdb's copy holds only in-frame clones and misses some; the assay was immunoSEQ multiplex PCR. That table is the source of V, J and clone size, and D and trimming were worked out from the DNA. The sample includes 220,000 or so clones, about 80% seen only once; the top ten take about 1.3%.

V is TRBV24-1 and J is TRBJ1-1, with D perhaps matching TRBD1 (5 bases). The TCR was taken from a woman in her thirties or forties with acute COVID-19. Source material: PBMCs or T cells enriched from blood (not recorded which). CDR3 in DNA: TGTGCCACCAGTGAGGGGGGGATGAACACTGAAGCTTTCTTT. This gives the protein CATSEGGMNTEAFF.